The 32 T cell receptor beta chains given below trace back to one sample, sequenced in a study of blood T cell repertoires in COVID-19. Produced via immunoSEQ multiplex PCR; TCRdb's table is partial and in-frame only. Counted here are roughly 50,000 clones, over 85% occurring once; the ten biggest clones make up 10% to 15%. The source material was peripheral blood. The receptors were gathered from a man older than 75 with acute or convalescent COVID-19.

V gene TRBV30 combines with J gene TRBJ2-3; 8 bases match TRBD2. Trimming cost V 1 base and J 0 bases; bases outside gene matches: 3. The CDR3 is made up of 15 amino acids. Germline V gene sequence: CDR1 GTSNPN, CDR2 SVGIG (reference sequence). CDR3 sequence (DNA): TGTGCCTGGAGTGCCGGGACTAGGAGCACAGATACGCAGTATTTT. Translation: CAWSAGTRSTDTQYF.

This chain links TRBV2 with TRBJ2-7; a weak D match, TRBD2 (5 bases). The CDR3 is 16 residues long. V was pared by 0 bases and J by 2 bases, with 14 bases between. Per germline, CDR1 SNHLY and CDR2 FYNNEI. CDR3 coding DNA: TGTGCCAGCAGTGAAGCGCAGGTAGCGAACCCCTACGAGCAGTACTTC. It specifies CASSEAQVANPYEQYF.

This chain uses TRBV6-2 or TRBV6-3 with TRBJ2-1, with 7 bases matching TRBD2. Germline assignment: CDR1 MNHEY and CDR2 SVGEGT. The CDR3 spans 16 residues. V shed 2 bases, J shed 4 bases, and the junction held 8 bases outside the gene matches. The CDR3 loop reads CASSYPRVAGYNEQFF. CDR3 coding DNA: TGTGCCAGCAGTTACCCGCGGGTAGCGGGTTACAATGAGCAGTTCTTC.

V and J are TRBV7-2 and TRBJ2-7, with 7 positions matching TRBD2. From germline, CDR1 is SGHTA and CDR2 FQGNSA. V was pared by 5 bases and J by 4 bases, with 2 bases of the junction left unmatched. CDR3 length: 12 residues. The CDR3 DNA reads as TGTGCCAGCAGCCCGGGGGGATACGAGCAGTACTTC. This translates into CASSPGGYEQYF.

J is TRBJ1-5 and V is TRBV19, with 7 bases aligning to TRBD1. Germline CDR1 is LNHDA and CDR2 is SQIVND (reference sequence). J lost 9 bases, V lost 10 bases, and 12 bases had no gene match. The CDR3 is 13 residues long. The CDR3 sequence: CATSGTDDRPQHF. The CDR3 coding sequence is TGTGCCACCTCCGGGACAGACGACAGGCCCCAGCATTTT.

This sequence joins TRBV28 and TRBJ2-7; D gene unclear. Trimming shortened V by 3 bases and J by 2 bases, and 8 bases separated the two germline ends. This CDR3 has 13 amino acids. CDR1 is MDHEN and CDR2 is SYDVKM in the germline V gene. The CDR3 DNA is TGTGCCAGCAGTTTCAGCGTGCCCTACGAGCAGTACTTC. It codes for CASSFSVPYEQYF.

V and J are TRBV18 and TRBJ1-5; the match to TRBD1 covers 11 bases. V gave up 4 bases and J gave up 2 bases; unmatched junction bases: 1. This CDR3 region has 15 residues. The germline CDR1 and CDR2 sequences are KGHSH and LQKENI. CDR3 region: CASSQGQGGNQPQHF. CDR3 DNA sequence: TGTGCCAGCTCACAGGGACAGGGGGGCAATCAGCCCCAGCATTTT.

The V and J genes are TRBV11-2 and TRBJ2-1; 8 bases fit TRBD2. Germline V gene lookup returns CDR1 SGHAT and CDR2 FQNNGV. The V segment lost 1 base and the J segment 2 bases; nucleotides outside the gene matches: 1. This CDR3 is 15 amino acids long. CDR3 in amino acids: CASSLVSGTYNEQFF. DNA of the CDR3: TGTGCCAGCAGCTTAGTTAGCGGGACCTACAATGAGCAGTTCTTC. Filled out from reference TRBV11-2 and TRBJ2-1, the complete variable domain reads EAGVAQSPRYKIIEKRQSVAFWCNPISGHATLYWYQQILGQGPKLLIQFQNNGVVDDSQLPKDRFSAERLKGVDSTLKIQPAKLEDSAVYLCASSLVSGTYNEQFFGPGTRLTVL.

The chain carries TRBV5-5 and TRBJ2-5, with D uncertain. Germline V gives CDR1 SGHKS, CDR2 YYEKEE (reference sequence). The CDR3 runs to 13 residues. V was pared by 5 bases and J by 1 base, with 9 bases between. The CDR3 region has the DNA TGTGCCAGCAGAGAGATCCCCCAAGAGACCCAGTACTTC. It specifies CASREIPQETQYF.

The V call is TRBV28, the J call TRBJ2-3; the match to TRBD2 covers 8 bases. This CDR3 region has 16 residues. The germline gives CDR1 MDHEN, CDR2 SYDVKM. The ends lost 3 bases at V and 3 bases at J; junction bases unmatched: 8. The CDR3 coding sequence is TGTGCCAGCAGTTTCGGGGGGGCCGGGGGGACAGATACGCAGTATTTT. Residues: CASSFGGAGGTDTQYF.

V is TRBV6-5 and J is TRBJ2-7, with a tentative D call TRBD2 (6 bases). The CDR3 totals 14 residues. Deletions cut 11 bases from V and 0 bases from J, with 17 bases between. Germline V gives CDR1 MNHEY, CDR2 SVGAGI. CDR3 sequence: CAGGWGVSSYEQYF. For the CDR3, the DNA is TGTGCCGGAGGATGGGGGGTGAGCTCCTACGAGCAGTACTTC.

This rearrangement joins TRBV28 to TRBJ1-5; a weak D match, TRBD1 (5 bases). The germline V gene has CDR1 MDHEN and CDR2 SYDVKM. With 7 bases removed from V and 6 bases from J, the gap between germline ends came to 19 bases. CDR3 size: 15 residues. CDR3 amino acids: CASTRGELGSQPQHF. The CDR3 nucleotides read TGTGCCAGCACCCGGGGGGAGCTCGGTAGTCAGCCCCAGCATTTT.

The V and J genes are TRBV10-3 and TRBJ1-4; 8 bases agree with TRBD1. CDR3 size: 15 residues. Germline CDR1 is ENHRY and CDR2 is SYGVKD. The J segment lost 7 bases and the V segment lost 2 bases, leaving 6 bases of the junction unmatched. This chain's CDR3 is CAISEVGRGLEKLFF. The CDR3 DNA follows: TGTGCCATCAGTGAGGTGGGCAGGGGGCTTGAAAAACTGTTTTTT.

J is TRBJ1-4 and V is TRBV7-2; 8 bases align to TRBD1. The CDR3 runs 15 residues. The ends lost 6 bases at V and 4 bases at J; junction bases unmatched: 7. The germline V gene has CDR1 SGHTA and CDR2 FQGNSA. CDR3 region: CASSFDRGHNEKLFF. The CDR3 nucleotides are TGTGCCAGCAGTTTTGACAGGGGCCATAATGAAAAACTGTTTTTT.

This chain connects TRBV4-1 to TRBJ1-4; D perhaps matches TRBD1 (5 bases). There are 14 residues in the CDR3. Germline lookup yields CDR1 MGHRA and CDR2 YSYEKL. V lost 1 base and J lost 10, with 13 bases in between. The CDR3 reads CASSQAAPRGKLFF. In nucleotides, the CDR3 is TGCGCCAGCAGCCAAGCGGCACCTAGGGGAAAACTGTTTTTT.

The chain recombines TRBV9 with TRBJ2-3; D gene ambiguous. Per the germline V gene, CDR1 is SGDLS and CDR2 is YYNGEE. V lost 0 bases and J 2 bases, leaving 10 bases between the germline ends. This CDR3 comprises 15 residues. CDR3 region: CASSVGVAVTDTQYF. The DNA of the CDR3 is TGTGCCAGCAGCGTAGGAGTAGCAGTCACAGATACGCAGTATTTT.

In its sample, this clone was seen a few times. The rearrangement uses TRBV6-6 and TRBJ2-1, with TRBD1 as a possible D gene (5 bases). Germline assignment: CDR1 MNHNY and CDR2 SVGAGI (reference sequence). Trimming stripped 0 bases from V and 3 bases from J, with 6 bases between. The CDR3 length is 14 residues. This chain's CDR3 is CASSYSRVYNEQFF. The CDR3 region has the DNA TGTGCCAGCAGTTACTCCAGGGTCTACAATGAGCAGTTCTTC.

The CDR3 DNA reads TGTGCCAGCAGTTCCAGGGGGCTTTGGAACACTGAAGCTTTCTTT. Translation: CASSSRGLWNTEAFF. This rearrangement joins TRBV27 to TRBJ1-1; 8 nucleotides match TRBD1. The CDR3 runs 15 residues. Germline V gene lookup returns CDR1 MNHEY and CDR2 SMNVEV (reference sequence). The J segment lost 1 base and the V segment lost 4 bases, leaving 5 bases of the junction unmatched.

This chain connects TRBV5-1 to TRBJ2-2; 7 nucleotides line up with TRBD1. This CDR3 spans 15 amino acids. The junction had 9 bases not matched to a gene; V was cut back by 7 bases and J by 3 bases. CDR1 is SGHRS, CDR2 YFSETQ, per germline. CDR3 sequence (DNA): TGCGCCAGCCAAAAGGGGGCGGCGGACACCGGGGAGCTGTTTTTT. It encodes CASQKGAADTGELFF.

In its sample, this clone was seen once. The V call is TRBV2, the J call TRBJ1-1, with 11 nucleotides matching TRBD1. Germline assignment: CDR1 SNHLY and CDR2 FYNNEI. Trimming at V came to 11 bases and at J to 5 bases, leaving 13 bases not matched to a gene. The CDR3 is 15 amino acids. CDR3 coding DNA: TGTGCCTCCTTGAAGGACAGGGGGCGAGGGACTGAAGCTTTCTTT. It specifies CASLKDRGRGTEAFF.

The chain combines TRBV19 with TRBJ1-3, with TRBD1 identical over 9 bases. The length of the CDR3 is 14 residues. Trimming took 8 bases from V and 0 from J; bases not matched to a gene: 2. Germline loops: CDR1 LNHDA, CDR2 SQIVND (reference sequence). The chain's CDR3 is CASGDRASGNTIYF. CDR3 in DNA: TGTGCCAGTGGGGACAGGGCCTCTGGAAACACCATATATTTT.

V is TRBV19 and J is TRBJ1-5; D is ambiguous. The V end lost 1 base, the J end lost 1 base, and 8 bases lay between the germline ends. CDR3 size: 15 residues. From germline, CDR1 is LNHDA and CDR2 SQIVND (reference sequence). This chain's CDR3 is CASSIGARSNQPQHF. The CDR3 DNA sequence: TGTGCCAGTAGTATAGGGGCCAGGAGCAATCAGCCCCAGCATTTT.

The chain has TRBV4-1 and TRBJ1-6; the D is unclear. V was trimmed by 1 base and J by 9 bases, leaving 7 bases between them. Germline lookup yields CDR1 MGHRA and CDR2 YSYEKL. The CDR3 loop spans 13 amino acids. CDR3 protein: CASSQATASPLHF. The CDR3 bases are TGCGCCAGCAGCCAAGCTACAGCTTCACCCCTCCACTTT.

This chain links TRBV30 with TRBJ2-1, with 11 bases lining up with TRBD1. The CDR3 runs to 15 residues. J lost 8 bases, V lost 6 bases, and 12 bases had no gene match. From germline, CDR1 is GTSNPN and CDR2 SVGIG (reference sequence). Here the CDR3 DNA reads TGTGCCTGTCACCACCGGGACAGGGGGACAGATGAGCAGTTCTTC. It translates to CACHHRDRGTDEQFF.

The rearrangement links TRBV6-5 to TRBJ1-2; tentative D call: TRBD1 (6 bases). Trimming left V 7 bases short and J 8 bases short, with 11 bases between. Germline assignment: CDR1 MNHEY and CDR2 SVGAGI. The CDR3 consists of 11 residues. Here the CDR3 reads CASIRGGGYTF. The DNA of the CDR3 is TGTGCCAGCATCAGGGGCGGGGGCTACACCTTC.

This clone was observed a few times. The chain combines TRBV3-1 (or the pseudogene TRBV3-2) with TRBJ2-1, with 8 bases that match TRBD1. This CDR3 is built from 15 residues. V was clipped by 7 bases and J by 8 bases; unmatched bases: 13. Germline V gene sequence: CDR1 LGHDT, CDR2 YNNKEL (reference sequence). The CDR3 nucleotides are TGTGCCAGCACGACGCGACAGGGGACTTTGGATGAGCAGTTCTTC. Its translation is CASTTRQGTLDEQFF.

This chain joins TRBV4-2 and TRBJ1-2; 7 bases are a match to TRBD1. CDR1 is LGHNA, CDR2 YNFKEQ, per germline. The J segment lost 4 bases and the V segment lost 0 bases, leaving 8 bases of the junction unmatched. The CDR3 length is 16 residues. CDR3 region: CASSQDPGTDPYGYTF. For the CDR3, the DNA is TGTGCCAGCAGCCAAGACCCCGGGACAGACCCCTATGGCTACACCTTC.

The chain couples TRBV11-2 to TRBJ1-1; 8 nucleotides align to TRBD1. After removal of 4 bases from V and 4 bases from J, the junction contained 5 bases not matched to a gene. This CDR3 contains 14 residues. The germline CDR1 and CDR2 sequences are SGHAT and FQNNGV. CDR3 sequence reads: CASSSDRVGTEAFF. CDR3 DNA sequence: TGTGCCAGCAGCTCGGACAGGGTGGGCACTGAAGCTTTCTTT.

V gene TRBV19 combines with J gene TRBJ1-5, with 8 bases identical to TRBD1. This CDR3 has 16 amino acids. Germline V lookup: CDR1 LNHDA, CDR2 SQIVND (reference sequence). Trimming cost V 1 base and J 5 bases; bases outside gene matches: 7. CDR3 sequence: CASSIVQGAFHQPQHF. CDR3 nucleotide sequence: TGTGCCAGTAGTATAGTCCAGGGGGCCTTTCATCAGCCCCAGCATTTT.

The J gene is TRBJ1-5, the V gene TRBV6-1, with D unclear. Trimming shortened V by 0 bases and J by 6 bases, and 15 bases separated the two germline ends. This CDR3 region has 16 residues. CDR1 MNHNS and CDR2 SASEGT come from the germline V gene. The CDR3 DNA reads TGTGCCAGCAGTGAAGCAAGCCTCCAAGCAGGTCAGCCCCAGCATTTT. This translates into CASSEASLQAGQPQHF.

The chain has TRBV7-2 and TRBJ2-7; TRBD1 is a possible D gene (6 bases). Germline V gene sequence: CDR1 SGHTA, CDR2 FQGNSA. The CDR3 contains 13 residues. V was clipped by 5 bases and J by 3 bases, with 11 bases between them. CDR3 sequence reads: CASSGRTDYEQYF. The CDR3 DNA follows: TGTGCCAGCAGCGGACGGACAGACTACGAGCAGTACTTC.

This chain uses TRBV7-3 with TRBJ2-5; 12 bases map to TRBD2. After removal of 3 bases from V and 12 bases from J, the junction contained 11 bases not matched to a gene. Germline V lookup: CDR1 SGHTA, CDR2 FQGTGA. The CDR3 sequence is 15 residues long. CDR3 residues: CASSLATSGGSFKYF. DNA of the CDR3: TGTGCCAGCAGCTTGGCCACTAGCGGGGGGTCCTTTAAGTACTTC.